Below are 15 T cell receptor beta chains sequenced from a single sample in a study of cytomegalovirus exposure and HLA in healthy donors. It was with 60 Vbeta and 13 Jbeta primers that the PCR ran. This table comes from immunoSEQ multiplex PCR, and its TCRdb copy is limited to in-frame clones, with some not included. The sample carries 140,000 to 150,000 clones, about 8.9% recorded once. The sample taken for sequencing was PBMCs. These receptor sequences come from a man aged 45-60 years in good health and CMV-seronegative.

The genes are TRBV7-2 and TRBJ1-5, with TRBD1 identical over 11 bases. The CDR3 length is 16 residues. From germline, CDR1 is SGHTA and CDR2 FQGNSA. The J segment lost 6 bases and the V segment lost 1 base, leaving 5 bases of the junction unmatched. CDR3 DNA: TGTGCCAGCAGCTTAGACGGACAGGGGGCGGTTCAGCCCCAGCATTTT. It translates to CASSLDGQGAVQPQHF. The full variable domain, completed using reference TRBV7-2 and TRBJ1-5, is GAGVSQSPSNKVTEKGKDVELRCDPISGHTALYWYRQSLGQGLEFLIYFQGNSAPDKSGLPSDRFSAERTGGSVSTLTIQRTQQEDSAVYLCASSLDGQGAVQPQHFGDGTRLSIL.

This chain joins TRBV5-1 and TRBJ2-6, with 16 positions matching TRBD2. With 4 bases clipped from V and 3 bases from J, the junction kept 13 bases outside the gene matches. This CDR3 is 21 amino acids long. The germline CDR1 and CDR2 sequences are SGHRS and YFSETQ. The chain's CDR3 is CASSPGGLAGGPSGGANVLTF. DNA for the CDR3: TGCGCCAGCAGCCCGGGGGGACTAGCGGGAGGGCCCTCGGGTGGGGCCAACGTCCTGACTTTC.

The chain uses TRBV6-1 and TRBJ1-1, with 8 bases fitting TRBD1. The germline V gene has CDR1 MNHNS and CDR2 SASEGT. J gave up 4 bases and V 8 bases, and 9 bases lay outside the gene matches. The CDR3 length is 14 residues. In DNA, the CDR3 is TGTGCCAGCGGAATGGACAGGGCGCTCACTGAAGCTTTCTTT. Protein sequence: CASGMDRALTEAFF.

This clone has more than one count but fewer than ten. The rearrangement uses TRBV11-2 and TRBJ1-2, with 9 bases lining up with TRBD1. V shed 4 bases, J shed 4 bases, and the junction held 10 bases outside the gene matches. This CDR3 has 16 amino acids. The germline gives CDR1 SGHAT, CDR2 FQNNGV. The CDR3 is CASSSNRDRETYGYTF. The CDR3 DNA follows: TGTGCCAGCAGCTCCAACCGGGACAGGGAGACCTATGGCTACACCTTC.

This clone was found a few times. The rearrangement links TRBV11-2 to TRBJ2-1; D is possibly TRBD1 (5 bases). Trimming removed 3 bases from V and 7 bases from J, with 7 bases in between. The CDR3 is made up of 12 amino acids. Germline lookup yields CDR1 SGHAT and CDR2 FQNNGV. CDR3 sequence: CASSFSGNEQFF. CDR3 sequence (DNA): TGTGCCAGCAGCTTTTCAGGGAATGAGCAGTTCTTC.

This clone was detected a few times. This rearrangement joins TRBV6-6 to TRBJ2-1; 8 positions agree with TRBD1. The CDR3 covers 16 residues. Germline values: CDR1 MNHNY, CDR2 SVGAGI (reference sequence). The V and J ends lost 8 bases and 7 bases, in that order; junction bases with no gene match: 16. CDR3 nucleotide sequence: TGTGCCAGCTCAGGGGGCGGGCGCCTCCCCCTGAATGAGCAGTTCTTC. This translates into CASSGGGRLPLNEQFF.

This sequence joins TRBV28 and TRBJ1-1, with D hard to call. The CDR3 loop spans 14 amino acids. V was pared by 7 bases and J by 4 bases, with 16 bases between. CDR1 and CDR2 (germline): MDHEN, SYDVKM. The CDR3 loop reads CASIHPPGGTEAFF. The DNA of the CDR3 is TGTGCCAGCATCCATCCTCCGGGTGGCACTGAAGCTTTCTTT.

The chain uses TRBV2 and TRBJ1-1; 10 nucleotides match TRBD1. CDR3 length equals 14 residues. Per germline, CDR1 SNHLY and CDR2 FYNNEI. With 6 bases clipped from V and 4 bases from J, the junction kept 5 bases outside the gene matches. The CDR3 loop is CASSLTGGVTEAFF. Written as DNA, the CDR3 is TGTGCCAGCAGCTTGACAGGGGGCGTCACTGAAGCTTTCTTT.

CDR3 protein: CASSLASWTGNTEAFF. DNA of the CDR3: TGTGCCAGCAGCTTGGCCTCCTGGACAGGGAACACTGAAGCTTTCTTT. The genes are TRBV5-6 and TRBJ1-1, with TRBD1 matching 7 bases. Germline loops: CDR1 SGHDT, CDR2 YYEEEE. V lost 0 bases and J lost 1; bases outside the gene matches: 6. The CDR3 runs to 16 residues. Based on the CDR3 plus reference TRBV5-6 and TRBJ1-1, the full variable domain is DAGVTQSPTHLIKTRGQQVTLRCSPKSGHDTVSWYQQALGQGPQFIFQYYEEEERQRGNFPDRFSGHQFPNYSSELNVNALLLGDSALYLCASSLASWTGNTEAFFGQGTRLTVV.

The J gene is TRBJ2-7, the V gene TRBV30, with D possibly matching TRBD2 (5 bases). The CDR3 has 12 residues. CDR1 GTSNPN and CDR2 SVGIG come from the germline V gene (reference sequence). Trimming pared 3 bases from V and 4 bases from J, leaving 10 bases between. CDR3 protein: CAWSGEGYEQYF. The CDR3 DNA follows: TGTGCCTGGAGCGGAGAGGGATACGAGCAGTACTTC.

This clone was seen a handful of times. The V call is TRBV14, the J call TRBJ2-3; D uncertain. Germline V gives CDR1 SGHDN, CDR2 FVKESK. Between the trimmed V and J ends, which lost 4 bases and 4 bases, there was a span of 12 bases. The CDR3 length is 14 residues. CDR3 DNA: TGTGCCAGCAGCCCAATCCTCCAGTCAGATACGCAGTATTTT. It is translated as CASSPILQSDTQYF.

This clone was seen more than once but under ten times. The chain recombines TRBV19 with TRBJ2-2; the D gene is possibly TRBD2 (6 bases). Trimming cost V 5 bases and J 4 bases, with 17 bases left between them. CDR3 size: 16 residues. The germline V gene has CDR1 LNHDA and CDR2 SQIVND (reference sequence). The CDR3 DNA is TGTGCCAGTAGTCCCGGGGGACTCGCGGGCACCGGGGAGCTGTTTTTT. It codes for CASSPGGLAGTGELFF. Variable domain in full (rest from reference TRBV19 and TRBJ2-2): DGGITQSPKYLFRKEGQNVTLSCEQNLNHDAMYWYRQDPGQGLRLIYYSQIVNDFQKGDIAEGYSVSREKKESFPLTVTSAQKNPTAFYLCASSPGGLAGTGELFFGEGSRLTVL.

The chain carries TRBV5-1 and TRBJ2-1; no reliable D call. Germline V CDR1 and CDR2: SGHRS, YFSETQ. The CDR3 spans 14 residues. Trimming cost V 2 bases and J 2 bases, with 8 bases left between them. The CDR3 DNA is TGCGCCAGCAGCTTCCCGGAGACCTACAATGAGCAGTTCTTC. As protein: CASSFPETYNEQFF.

This chain uses TRBV6-5 with TRBJ1-6; D is unclear. The CDR3 runs to 14 residues. CDR1 and CDR2 (germline): MNHEY, SVGAGI. V dropped 6 bases and J dropped 7 bases, with 13 bases sitting between them. This chain's CDR3 is CASRLGHQNSPLHF. The CDR3 DNA sequence: TGTGCCAGCAGACTGGGCCATCAGAATTCACCCCTCCACTTT.

J is TRBJ2-1 and V is TRBV7-6, with 7 bases matching TRBD1. Per the germline V gene, CDR1 is SGHVS and CDR2 is FNYEAQ. With V trimmed by 5 bases and J by 0 bases, 7 bases remained unmatched. This CDR3 contains 16 residues. The chain's CDR3 is CASSPRRGSSYNEQFF. CDR3 DNA: TGTGCCAGCAGCCCCCGCAGGGGGAGCTCCTACAATGAGCAGTTCTTC. Drawing the rest from reference TRBV7-6 and TRBJ2-1, the complete variable domain is GAGVSQSPRYKVTKRGQDVALRCDPISGHVSLYWYRQALGQGPEFLTYFNYEAQQDKSGLPNDRFSAERPEGSISTLTIQRTEQRDSAMYRCASSPRRGSSYNEQFFGPGTRLTVL.